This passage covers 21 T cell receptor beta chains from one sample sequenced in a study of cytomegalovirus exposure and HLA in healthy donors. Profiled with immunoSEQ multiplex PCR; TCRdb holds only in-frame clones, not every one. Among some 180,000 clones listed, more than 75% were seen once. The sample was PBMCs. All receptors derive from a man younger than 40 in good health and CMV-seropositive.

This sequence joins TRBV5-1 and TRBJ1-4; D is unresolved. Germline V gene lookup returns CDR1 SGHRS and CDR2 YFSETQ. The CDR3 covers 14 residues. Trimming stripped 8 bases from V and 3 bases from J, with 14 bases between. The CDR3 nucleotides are TGCGCCAGTAAGCCCGCGCCGGCTAATGAAAAACTGTTTTTT. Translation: CASKPAPANEKLFF.

For the CDR3, the DNA is TGTGCCAGCAGCCCTGGGTGGGGGTCACCCCTCCACTTT. Residues: CASSPGWGSPLHF. This chain joins TRBV2 and TRBJ1-6; D may be TRBD1 (5 bases). This CDR3 comprises 13 residues. V gave up 6 bases and J gave up 10 bases, with 13 bases separating them. Looked up from germline, CDR1 is SNHLY and CDR2 is FYNNEI.

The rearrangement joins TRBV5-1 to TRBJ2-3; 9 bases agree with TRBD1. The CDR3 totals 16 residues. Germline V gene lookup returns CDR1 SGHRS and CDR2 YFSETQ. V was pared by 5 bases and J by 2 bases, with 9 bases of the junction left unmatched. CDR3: CASSPGTGMFTDTQYF. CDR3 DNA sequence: TGCGCCAGCAGTCCCGGGACAGGGATGTTCACAGATACGCAGTATTTT.

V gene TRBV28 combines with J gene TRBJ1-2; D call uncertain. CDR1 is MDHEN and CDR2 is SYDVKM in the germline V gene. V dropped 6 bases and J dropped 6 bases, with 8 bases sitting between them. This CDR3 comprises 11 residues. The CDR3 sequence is CASSTHHGYTF. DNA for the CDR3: TGTGCCAGCAGCACCCATCATGGCTACACCTTC.

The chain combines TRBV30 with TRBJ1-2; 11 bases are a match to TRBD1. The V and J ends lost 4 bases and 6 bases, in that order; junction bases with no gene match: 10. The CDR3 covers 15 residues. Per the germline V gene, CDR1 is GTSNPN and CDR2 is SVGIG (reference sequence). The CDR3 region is CAWIRTGGAGNGYTF. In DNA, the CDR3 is TGTGCCTGGATCCGGACAGGGGGCGCGGGAAATGGCTACACCTTC.

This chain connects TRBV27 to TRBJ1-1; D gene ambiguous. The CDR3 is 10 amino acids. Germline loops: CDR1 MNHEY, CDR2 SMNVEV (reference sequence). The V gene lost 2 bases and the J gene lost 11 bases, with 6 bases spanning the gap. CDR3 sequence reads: CASSLGWAFF. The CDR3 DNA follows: TGTGCCAGCAGTTTAGGGTGGGCTTTCTTT.

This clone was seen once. The CDR3 region is CSVEDTGDLYEQYF. The CDR3 DNA sequence: TGCAGCGTTGAAGATACAGGGGACCTCTACGAGCAGTACTTC. The V gene is TRBV29-1, the J gene TRBJ2-7; 7 bases map to TRBD1. Germline assignment: CDR1 SQVTM and CDR2 ANQGSEA. There are 14 residues in the CDR3. V was pared by 0 bases and J by 3 bases, with 5 bases of the junction left unmatched.

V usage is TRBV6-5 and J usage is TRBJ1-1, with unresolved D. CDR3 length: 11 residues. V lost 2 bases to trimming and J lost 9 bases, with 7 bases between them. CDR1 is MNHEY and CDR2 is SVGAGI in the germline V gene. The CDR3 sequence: CASSYREKAFF. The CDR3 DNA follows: TGTGCCAGCAGTTACCGCGAAAAAGCTTTCTTT.

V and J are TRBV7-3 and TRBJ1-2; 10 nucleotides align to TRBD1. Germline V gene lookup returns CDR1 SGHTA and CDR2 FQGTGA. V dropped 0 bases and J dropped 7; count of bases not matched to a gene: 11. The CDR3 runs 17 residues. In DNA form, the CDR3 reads TGTGCCAGCAGCTTAACGTCTGTGACAGGGGGCGCATCTGGCTACACCTTC. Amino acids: CASSLTSVTGGASGYTF. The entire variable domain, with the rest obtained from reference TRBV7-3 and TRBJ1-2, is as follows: GAGVSQTPSNKVTEKGKYVELRCDPISGHTALYWYRQSLGQGPEFLIYFQGTGAADDSGLPNDRFFAVRPEGSVSTLKIQRTERGDSAVYLCASSLTSVTGGASGYTFGSGTRLTVV.

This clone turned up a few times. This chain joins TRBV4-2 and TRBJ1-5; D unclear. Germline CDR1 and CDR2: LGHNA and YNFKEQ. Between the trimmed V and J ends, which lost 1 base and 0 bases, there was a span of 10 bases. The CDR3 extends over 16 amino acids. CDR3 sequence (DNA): TGTGCCAGCAGCCAAGGAGACGGGGATAGCAATCAGCCCCAGCATTTT. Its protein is CASSQGDGDSNQPQHF.

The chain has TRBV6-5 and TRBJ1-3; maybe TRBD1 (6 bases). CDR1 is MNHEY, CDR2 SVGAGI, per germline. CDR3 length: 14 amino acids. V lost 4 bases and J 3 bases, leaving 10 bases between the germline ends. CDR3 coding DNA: TGTGCCAGCAGTTCGGACAGAAATGGAAACACCATATATTTT. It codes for CASSSDRNGNTIYF.

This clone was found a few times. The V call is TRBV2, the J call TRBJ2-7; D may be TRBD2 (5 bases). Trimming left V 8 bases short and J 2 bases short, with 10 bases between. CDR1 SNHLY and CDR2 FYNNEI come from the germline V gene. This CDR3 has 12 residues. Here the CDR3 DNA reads TGTGCCAGCTCGGGAACAACCTACGAGCAGTACTTC. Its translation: CASSGTTYEQYF. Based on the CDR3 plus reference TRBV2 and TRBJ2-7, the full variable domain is EPEVTQTPSHQVTQMGQEVILRCVPISNHLYFYWYRQILGQKVEFLVSFYNNEISEKSEIFDDQFSVERPDGSNFTLKIRSTKLEDSAMYFCASSGTTYEQYFGPGTRLTVT.

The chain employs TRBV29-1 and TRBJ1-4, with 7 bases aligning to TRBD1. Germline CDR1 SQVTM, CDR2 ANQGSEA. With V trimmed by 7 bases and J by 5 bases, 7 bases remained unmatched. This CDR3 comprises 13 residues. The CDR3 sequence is CSGRGGLNEKLFF. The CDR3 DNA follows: TGCAGCGGCCGAGGGGGCCTAAATGAAAAACTGTTTTTT.

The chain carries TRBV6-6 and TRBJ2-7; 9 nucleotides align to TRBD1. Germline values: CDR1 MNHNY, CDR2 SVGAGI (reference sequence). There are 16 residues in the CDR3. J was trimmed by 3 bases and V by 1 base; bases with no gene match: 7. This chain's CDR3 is CASSYLKPGQGYEQYF. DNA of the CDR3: TGTGCCAGCAGTTACTTAAAACCGGGACAGGGCTACGAGCAGTACTTC.

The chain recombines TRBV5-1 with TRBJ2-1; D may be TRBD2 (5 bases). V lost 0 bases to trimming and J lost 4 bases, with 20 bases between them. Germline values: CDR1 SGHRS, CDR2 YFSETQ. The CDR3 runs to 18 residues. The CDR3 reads CASSLGLVPSPSYNEQFF. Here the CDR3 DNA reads TGCGCCAGCAGCTTGGGTTTGGTCCCTAGCCCCTCTTACAATGAGCAGTTCTTC.

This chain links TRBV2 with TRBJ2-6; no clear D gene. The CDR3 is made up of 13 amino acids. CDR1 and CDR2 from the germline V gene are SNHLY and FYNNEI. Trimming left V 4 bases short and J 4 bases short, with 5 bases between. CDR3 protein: CASSVPGANVLTF. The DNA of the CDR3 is TGTGCCAGCAGTGTGCCCGGGGCCAACGTCCTGACTTTC. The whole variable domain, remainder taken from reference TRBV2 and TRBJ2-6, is EPEVTQTPSHQVTQMGQEVILRCVPISNHLYFYWYRQILGQKVEFLVSFYNNEISEKSEIFDDQFSVERPDGSNFTLKIRSTKLEDSAMYFCASSVPGANVLTFGAGSRLTVL.

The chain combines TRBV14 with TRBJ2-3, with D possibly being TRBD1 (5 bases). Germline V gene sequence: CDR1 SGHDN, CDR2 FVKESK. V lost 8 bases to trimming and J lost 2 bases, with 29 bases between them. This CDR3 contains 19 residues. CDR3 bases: TGTGCCAGCGGATCATCCTATCCGGACACACTAACCCACACAGATACGCAGTATTTT. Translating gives CASGSSYPDTLTHTDTQYF.

The CDR3, as DNA: TGTGCCAGCAGCTTGGTGCCGGACAGTAAGGAGCAGTACTTC. Protein sequence: CASSLVPDSKEQYF. The V call is TRBV5-4, the J call TRBJ2-7; a weak D match, TRBD1 (6 bases). Germline V gene data show CDR1 as SGHNT and CDR2 as YYREEE (reference sequence). The V and J ends lost 0 bases and 7 bases respectively, with 14 bases between them. The CDR3 is 14 amino acids.

This CDR3 is CASKSGLASYEQYF. DNA for the CDR3: TGTGCCAGCAAGTCCGGGCTAGCGTCCTACGAGCAGTACTTC. The chain couples TRBV27 to TRBJ2-7; D possibly corresponds to TRBD2 (6 bases). CDR1 is MNHEY, CDR2 SMNVEV, per germline (reference sequence). V was clipped by 7 bases and J by 1 base, with 14 bases between them. There are 14 residues in the CDR3.

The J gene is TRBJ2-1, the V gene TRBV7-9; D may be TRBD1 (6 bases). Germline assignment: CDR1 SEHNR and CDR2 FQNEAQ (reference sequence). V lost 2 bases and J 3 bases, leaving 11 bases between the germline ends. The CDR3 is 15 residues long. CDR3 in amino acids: CASSLPRGGYNEQFF. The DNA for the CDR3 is TGTGCCAGCAGCTTACCCAGAGGGGGCTACAATGAGCAGTTCTTC.

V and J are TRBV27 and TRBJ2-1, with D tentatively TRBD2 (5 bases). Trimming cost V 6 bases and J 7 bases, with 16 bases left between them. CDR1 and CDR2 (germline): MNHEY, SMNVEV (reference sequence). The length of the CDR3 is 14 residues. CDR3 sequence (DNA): TGTGCCAGCAGGCCGGGCACTAGTAATAATGAGCAGTTCTTC. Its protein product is CASRPGTSNNEQFF.